The 30 T cell receptor beta chains below come from one sample, sequenced in a study of blood T cell repertoires in COVID-19. Generated by immunoSEQ multiplex PCR, the TCRdb table keeps only in-frame clones and is missing some. This table holds more than 150,000 clones, roughly 84% found once. The material sequenced was PBMCs or T cells enriched from blood (not recorded which). Receptors were obtained from a woman aged 55-70 years who had recovered from COVID-19.

V is TRBV29-1 and J is TRBJ1-2, with 7 nucleotides matching TRBD1. CDR1 is SQVTM and CDR2 is ANQGSEA in the germline V gene. The CDR3 contains 14 residues. Losses at the gene ends were 6 bases for V and 0 bases for J; bases not matched to a gene: 7. The CDR3 sequence: CSVMSQGPNYGYTF. CDR3 nucleotide sequence: TGCAGCGTCATGTCACAGGGGCCTAACTATGGCTACACCTTC.

This clone was found a few times. The rearrangement joins TRBV5-1 to TRBJ2-2, with 8 bases that match TRBD2. CDR1 SGHRS and CDR2 YFSETQ come from the germline V gene. V trimming: 7 bases; J trimming: 5 bases; junction bases outside the gene matches: 7. The CDR3 is 14 amino acids. The CDR3 DNA is TGCGCCAGCCGGCGGAGCGGGAGTACCGGGGAGCTGTTTTTT. Its translation is CASRRSGSTGELFF.

This chain connects TRBV7-8 to TRBJ1-2; no firm D call. In germline, CDR1 is SGHVS, CDR2 FQNEAQ. The CDR3 is 12 amino acids. V dropped 5 bases and J dropped 8 bases, with 12 bases sitting between them. CDR3: CASSPGDFGYTF. In nucleotides, the CDR3 is TGTGCCAGCAGCCCCGGAGATTTCGGCTACACCTTC.

This chain joins TRBV18 and TRBJ2-5; 8 nucleotides line up with TRBD1. CDR1 is KGHSH and CDR2 is LQKENI in the germline V gene. V lost 3 bases, J lost 2 bases, and 8 bases stayed unmatched. The CDR3 is 16 amino acids. The CDR3: CASSPGTGWGQETQYF. The CDR3 nucleotides read TGTGCCAGCTCACCCGGGACAGGATGGGGTCAAGAGACCCAGTACTTC.

The chain employs TRBV7-3 and TRBJ1-3; 9 bases agree with TRBD1. This CDR3 region has 15 residues. CDR1 and CDR2 (germline): SGHTA, FQGTGA. Trimming cost V 4 bases and J 0 bases; bases outside gene matches: 1. CDR3 residues: CASSSGQGSGNTIYF. In nucleotides, the CDR3 is TGTGCCAGCAGCTCGGGACAGGGCTCTGGAAACACCATATATTTT.

This clone was counted between two and nine times. Other DNA sequences of this sample code for an identical CDR3. This chain joins TRBV5-4 and TRBJ1-1; the D is unclear. Trimming took off 3 bases at V and 6 bases at J, with 12 bases between the two ends. The CDR3 has 13 residues. Germline CDR1 reads SGHNT; CDR2 reads YYREEE (reference sequence). In DNA form, the CDR3 reads TGTGCCAGCAGCTCCGGTGCGGGTCCTGAAGCTTTCTTT. Protein sequence: CASSSGAGPEAFF.

In this sample, this clone turned up once. The rearrangement links TRBV5-1 to TRBJ1-2, with TRBD1 identical over 10 bases. V dropped 4 bases and J dropped 2; count of bases not matched to a gene: 11. CDR3 length equals 17 residues. Germline V gene lookup returns CDR1 SGHRS and CDR2 YFSETQ. This CDR3 reads CASSPGQGVKENYGYTF. For the CDR3, the DNA is TGCGCCAGCAGCCCCGGACAGGGGGTGAAGGAAAACTATGGCTACACCTTC.

V is TRBV18 and J is TRBJ1-2; D gene ambiguous. CDR3 length: 14 residues. Trimming took 1 base from V and 7 from J, leaving 13 bases between them. Germline V gene data show CDR1 as KGHSH and CDR2 as LQKENI. The chain's CDR3 is CASSPLQVSGGYTF. CDR3 coding DNA: TGTGCCAGCTCACCACTCCAGGTTTCAGGTGGCTACACCTTC.

The chain couples TRBV7-3 to TRBJ1-1; no firm D call. Trimming left V 0 bases short and J 3 bases short, with 5 bases between. This CDR3 region has 13 residues. Germline V CDR1 and CDR2: SGHTA, FQGTGA. Here the CDR3 reads CASSLTRDTEAFF. CDR3 nucleotides: TGTGCCAGCAGCTTAACGCGGGACACTGAAGCTTTCTTT.

The chain combines TRBV7-9 with TRBJ2-7; D not resolved. Germline-derived CDR1 and CDR2 are SEHNR and FQNEAQ (reference sequence). This CDR3 comprises 13 residues. The V end was cut by 4 bases, the J end by 4 bases, with 11 bases between. DNA of the CDR3: TGTGCCAGCAGCTCAGGAAGGATATACGAGCAGTACTTC. Amino acid sequence: CASSSGRIYEQYF.

The V and J genes are TRBV7-3 and TRBJ2-5, with D perhaps TRBD2 (7 bases). This CDR3 has 13 amino acids. Trimming shortened V by 5 bases and J by 5 bases, and 12 bases separated the two germline ends. The germline V gene encodes CDR1 SGHTA and CDR2 FQGTGA. CDR3 DNA: TGTGCCAGCAGCCCCTCGGGGGGCGAGACCCAGTACTTC. Translation gives CASSPSGGETQYF.

V usage is TRBV2 and J usage is TRBJ2-7, with D perhaps matching TRBD1 (5 bases). The CDR3 has 13 amino acids. V was pared by 6 bases and J by 3 bases, with 12 bases between. Germline lookup yields CDR1 SNHLY and CDR2 FYNNEI. CDR3 protein: CASSVAQGYEQYF. In DNA form, the CDR3 reads TGTGCCAGCAGCGTCGCGCAGGGCTACGAGCAGTACTTC.

The chain recombines TRBV5-1 with TRBJ1-2; D gene ambiguous. Germline CDR1 and CDR2: SGHRS and YFSETQ. This CDR3 comprises 13 residues. Deletions cut 2 bases from V and 0 bases from J, with 5 bases between. In DNA, the CDR3 is TGCGCCAGCAGCTTTTCGGCTAACTATGGCTACACCTTC. Translating gives CASSFSANYGYTF.

This clone was seen a few times. V usage is TRBV28 and J usage is TRBJ1-6, with 8 bases fitting TRBD1. Per germline, CDR1 MDHEN and CDR2 SYDVKM. CDR3 length equals 15 residues. The junction had 5 bases not matched to a gene; V was cut back by 1 base and J by 9 bases. The CDR3: CASSLFRGRGSPLHF. CDR3 sequence (DNA): TGTGCCAGCAGTTTATTCAGGGGGCGCGGTTCACCCCTCCACTTT.

The V gene is TRBV5-4, the J gene TRBJ1-4; D possibly corresponds to TRBD1 (6 bases). This CDR3 spans 14 amino acids. In germline, CDR1 is SGHNT, CDR2 YYREEE (reference sequence). V lost 3 bases and J lost 10, with 16 bases in between. DNA of the CDR3: TGTGCCAGCAGCTCGACAGGCAGAGGGGGAAAACTGTTTTTT. It translates to CASSSTGRGGKLFF.

The sample holds a few counts of this clone. Written as DNA, the CDR3 is TGTGCCAGCTCAGCGACAGGGACAGGCACAGATACGCAGTATTTT. It specifies CASSATGTGTDTQYF. This chain connects TRBV18 to TRBJ2-3; TRBD1 agrees at 7 bases. CDR3 length: 15 residues. With V trimmed by 5 bases and J by 1 base, 6 bases remained unmatched. Germline CDR1 is KGHSH and CDR2 is LQKENI.

The gene calls are TRBV19 and TRBJ1-1; the D is unclear. The CDR3 has 14 amino acids. The V and J ends lost 6 bases and 2 bases respectively, with 13 bases between them. Germline lookup yields CDR1 LNHDA and CDR2 SQIVND (reference sequence). CDR3 sequence reads: CASSPVAVNTEAFF. The CDR3 coding sequence is TGTGCCAGTAGCCCCGTGGCGGTAAACACTGAAGCTTTCTTT.

V usage is TRBV7-2 and J usage is TRBJ2-3, with TRBD1 matching over 9 bases. CDR1 and CDR2 (germline): SGHTA, FQGNSA. The CDR3 runs to 14 residues. Trimming cost V 5 bases and J 7 bases; bases outside gene matches: 7. The CDR3 is CASSHYRGLNTQYF. Here the CDR3 DNA reads TGTGCCAGCAGCCACTACAGGGGGCTGAATACGCAGTATTTT.

V gene TRBV5-1 combines with J gene TRBJ2-7; 7 bases align to TRBD2. The CDR3 contains 17 residues. CDR1 is SGHRS and CDR2 is YFSETQ in the germline V gene. V was clipped by 1 base and J by 2 bases; unmatched bases: 12. Here the CDR3 DNA reads TGCGCCAGCAGCTTGTCGGCTAGCGGAAACCGAGCCTACGAGCAGTACTTC. Amino acids: CASSLSASGNRAYEQYF.

In the case of this clone: One end of the junction is discordant with germline, which a read error may explain. The chain joins TRBV7-9 to TRBJ2-1; D remains unclear. This CDR3 has 17 amino acids. Looked up from germline, CDR1 is SEHNR and CDR2 is FQNEAQ (reference sequence). CDR3 residues: CATSFMTAVLGYNEQFF. The CDR3 bases are TGTGCCACCAGCTTTATGACGGCGGTCTTGGGCTACAATGAGCAGTTCTTC.

V and J are TRBV9 and TRBJ1-2; TRBD1 is a possible D gene (6 bases). Germline V gene lookup returns CDR1 SGDLS and CDR2 YYNGEE. V lost 0 bases, J lost 6 bases, and 12 bases lay in between. The CDR3 consists of 14 residues. The CDR3: CASSVALGANGYTF. The DNA of the CDR3 is TGTGCCAGCAGCGTAGCTTTGGGGGCGAATGGCTACACCTTC.

The rearrangement joins TRBV7-8 to TRBJ2-5, with 7 nucleotides matching TRBD2. The ends lost 0 bases at V and 5 bases at J; junction bases unmatched: 6. CDR1 is SGHVS, CDR2 FQNEAQ, per germline. The CDR3 consists of 15 residues. CDR3 sequence: CASSLAQSGAETQYF. The CDR3 region has the DNA TGTGCCAGCAGCTTAGCGCAGAGCGGGGCTGAGACCCAGTACTTC.

The genes are TRBV2 and TRBJ1-5; 9 bases are a match to TRBD1. Trimming took 5 bases from V and 5 from J; bases not matched to a gene: 4. The germline V gene encodes CDR1 SNHLY and CDR2 FYNNEI. The CDR3 loop spans 14 amino acids. The CDR3 nucleotides read TGTGCCAGCAGTAGACAGGGGGGAGATCAGCCCCAGCATTTT. As protein: CASSRQGGDQPQHF.

J is TRBJ1-1 and V is TRBV27; a possible D gene is TRBD1 (5 bases). The V gene's germline CDR1 is MNHEY and CDR2 SMNVEV (reference sequence). CDR3 size: 15 residues. Trimming cost V 5 bases and J 0 bases, with 13 bases left between them. The CDR3 sequence: CASSPGGILNTEAFF. The CDR3 bases are TGTGCCAGCAGTCCTGGGGGGATTTTGAACACTGAAGCTTTCTTT.

This chain links TRBV2 with TRBJ2-5, with 9 bases fitting TRBD1. CDR1 and CDR2 (germline): SNHLY, FYNNEI. Germline trimming cut 6 bases from V and 1 base from J; bases unmatched to any gene: 3. The CDR3 loop spans 14 amino acids. The CDR3 loop reads CASRWGQGQETQYF. The CDR3 bases are TGTGCCAGCAGGTGGGGACAGGGCCAAGAGACCCAGTACTTC.

V gene TRBV6-2 or TRBV6-3 combines with J gene TRBJ2-7, with 9 positions matching TRBD2. From germline, CDR1 is MNHEY and CDR2 SVGEGT. The length of the CDR3 is 14 residues. The V and J ends lost 2 bases and 6 bases, in that order; junction bases with no gene match: 5. In DNA form, the CDR3 reads TGTGCCAGCAGTTACGGAGCGGGGGGACTCGAGCAGTACTTC. The encoded protein is CASSYGAGGLEQYF.

CDR3 protein: CASSQLDRVNEKLFF. CDR3 in DNA: TGTGCCAGCAGCCAATTGGACAGGGTTAATGAAAAACTGTTTTTT. The chain combines TRBV3-1 (or the pseudogene TRBV3-2) with TRBJ1-4; TRBD1 matches 8 bases. The CDR3 is made up of 15 amino acids. Germline V gene data show CDR1 as LGHDT and CDR2 as YNNKEL (reference sequence). J was trimmed by 4 bases and V by 2 bases; bases with no gene match: 3.

This clone was detected only a few times. The chain recombines TRBV28 with TRBJ1-3; D is perhaps TRBD1 (5 bases). Trimming pared 4 bases from V and 0 bases from J, leaving 10 bases between. There are 15 residues in the CDR3. Looked up from germline, CDR1 is MDHEN and CDR2 is SYDVKM. The CDR3 is CASSSGLFSGNTIYF. CDR3 nucleotides: TGTGCCAGCAGTTCGGGACTCTTCTCTGGAAACACCATATATTTT.

The CDR3 loop reads CASSSGQGNQPQHF. CDR3 coding DNA: TGTGCCAGCAGCTCGGGACAGGGAAATCAGCCCCAGCATTTT. J is TRBJ1-5 and V is TRBV7-9; 9 bases line up with TRBD1. The CDR3 totals 14 residues. Germline CDR1 and CDR2: SEHNR and FQNEAQ (reference sequence). The ends lost 4 bases at V and 4 bases at J; junction bases unmatched: 2. Full variable domain (missing parts from reference TRBV7-9 and TRBJ1-5): DTGVSQNPRHKITKRGQNVTFRCDPISEHNRLYWYRQTLGQGPEFLTYFQNEAQLEKSRLLSDRFSAERPKGSFSTLEIQRTEQGDSAMYLCASSSGQGNQPQHFGDGTRLSIL.

CDR3 region: CASNRDRDMNTEAFF. CDR3 coding DNA: TGTGCCAGTAACCGGGACAGGGACATGAACACTGAAGCTTTCTTT. J is TRBJ1-1 and V is TRBV19; 9 positions agree with TRBD1. Losses at the gene ends were 7 bases for V and 0 bases for J; bases not matched to a gene: 6. Germline CDR1 is LNHDA and CDR2 is SQIVND (reference sequence). This CDR3 is 15 amino acids long.